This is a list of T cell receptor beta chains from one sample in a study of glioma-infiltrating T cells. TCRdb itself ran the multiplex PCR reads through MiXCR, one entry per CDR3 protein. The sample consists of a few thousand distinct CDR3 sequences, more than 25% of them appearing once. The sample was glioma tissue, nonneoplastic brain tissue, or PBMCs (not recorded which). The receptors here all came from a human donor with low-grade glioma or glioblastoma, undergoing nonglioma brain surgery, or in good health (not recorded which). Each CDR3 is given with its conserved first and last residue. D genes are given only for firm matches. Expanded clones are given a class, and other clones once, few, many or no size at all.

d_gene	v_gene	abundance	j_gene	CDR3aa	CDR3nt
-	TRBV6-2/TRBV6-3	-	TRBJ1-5	CASSYGGGRAFETQHF	TGTGCCAGCAGTTACGGTGGCGGGAGGGCCTTTGAGACCCAGCATTTT
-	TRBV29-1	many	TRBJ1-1	CSVATTLMNTEAFF	TGCAGCGTTGCTACGACACTCATGAACACTGAAGCTTTCTTT
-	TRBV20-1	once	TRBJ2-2	CSPRSPKGRNPGSLFF	TGCAGTCCTAGATCCCCGAAAGGGCGGAACCCCGGGTCGCTGTTTTTT
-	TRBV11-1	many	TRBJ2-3	CASSLSLVPTDTQYF	TGTGCCAGCAGCTTATCACTAGTTCCCACAGATACGCAGTATTTT
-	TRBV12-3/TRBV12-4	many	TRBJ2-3	CASSTTTDTQYF	TGTGCCAGCAGTACTACCACAGATACGCAGTATTTT
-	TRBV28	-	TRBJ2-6	CASSDRDSKANVLTF	TGTGCCAGTAGCGACAGGGACTCTAAGGCCAACGTCCTGACTTTC
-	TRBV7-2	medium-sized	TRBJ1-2	CASSSSRQAYYYTF	TGTGCCAGCAGCTCTAGCCGACAGGCCTACTACTACACCTTC
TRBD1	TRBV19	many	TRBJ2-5	CASSRDRQETQYF	TGTGCCAGTAGCAGGGACAGGCAAGAGACCCAGTACTTC
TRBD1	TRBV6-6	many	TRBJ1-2	CASSYSEGGAGYGYTF	TGTGCCAGCAGTTACTCGGAAGGGGGCGCCGGATATGGCTACACCTTC
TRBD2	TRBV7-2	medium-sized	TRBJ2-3	CASSLASGRRRSTDTQYF	TGTGCCAGCAGCTTAGCCAGCGGGAGACGTAGGAGCACAGATACGCAGTATTTT
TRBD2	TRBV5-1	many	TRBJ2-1	CASSLVGSGMVEQFF	TGCGCCAGCAGCTTGGTCGGTAGCGGGATGGTTGAGCAGTTCTTC
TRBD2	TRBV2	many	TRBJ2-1	CASSGGSINNEQFF	TGTGCCAGCAGCGGCGGGAGTATAAACAATGAGCAGTTCTTC
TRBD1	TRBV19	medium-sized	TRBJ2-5	CASSTQGVETQYF	TGTGCCAGTAGTACCCAGGGGGTCGAGACCCAGTACTTC
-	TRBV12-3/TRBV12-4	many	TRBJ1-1	CASSRQRNTEAFF	TGTGCCAGCAGTAGACAACGGAACACTGAAGCTTTCTTT
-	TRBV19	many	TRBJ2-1	CASSIMAGSYNEQFF	TGTGCCAGTAGTATAATGGCGGGGAGCTACAATGAGCAGTTCTTC
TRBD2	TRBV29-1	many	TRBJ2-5	CSVVGLAGGDETQYF	TGCAGCGTTGTTGGGTTAGCGGGAGGAGATGAGACCCAGTACTTC
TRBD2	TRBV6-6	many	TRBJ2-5	CASSYGWEGNQETQYF	TGTGCCAGCAGTTACGGATGGGAGGGAAACCAAGAGACCCAGTACTTC
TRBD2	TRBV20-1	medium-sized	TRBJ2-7	CTASGLLNYEQYF	TGCACCGCTAGCGGCCTACTGAATTACGAGCAGTACTTC
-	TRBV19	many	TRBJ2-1	CASSIGGRSSYNEQFF	TGTGCCAGTAGTATAGGGGGACGGAGCTCCTACAATGAGCAGTTCTTC
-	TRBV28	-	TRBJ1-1	CALSFYPLNTEAFF	TGTGCCCTCAGTTTCTACCCCCTGAACACTGAAGCTTTCTTT
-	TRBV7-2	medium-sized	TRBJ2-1	CASSPARGSNNEQFF	TGTGCCAGCAGCCCCGCGAGGGGTAGTAACAATGAGCAGTTCTTC
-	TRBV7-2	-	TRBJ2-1	CASKVNMSPNEQFF	TGTGCCAGCAAGGTGAATATGTCCCCCAATGAGCAGTTCTTC
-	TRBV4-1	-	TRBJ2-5	CASSQQPGLQETQYF	TGCGCCAGCAGCCAACAGCCAGGACTCCAAGAGACCCAGTACTTC
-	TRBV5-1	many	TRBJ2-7	CASSLEGAAYEQYF	TGCGCCAGCAGCTTGGAGGGAGCCGCCTACGAGCAGTACTTC
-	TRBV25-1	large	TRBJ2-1	CASAWPGAANEQFF	TGTGCCAGCGCTTGGCCGGGGGCGGCGAATGAGCAGTTCTTC
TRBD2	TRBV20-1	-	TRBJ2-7	CSARRWGQASGRVNEQYF	TGCAGTGCTCGGAGATGGGGCCAGGCTAGCGGGAGGGTAAACGAGCAGTACTTC
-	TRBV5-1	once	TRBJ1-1	CASSLQTENTEAFF	TGCGCCAGCAGCTTACAGACTGAAAACACTGAAGCTTTCTTT
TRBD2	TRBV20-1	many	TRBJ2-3	CSASLFGVAGASGAGTDTQYF	TGCAGTGCTAGTCTTTTCGGGGTAGCGGGAGCCTCTGGAGCGGGTACAGATACGCAGTATTTT
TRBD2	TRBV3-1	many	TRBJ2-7	CASSQVPSGSYEQYF	TGTGCCAGCAGCCAAGTGCCTAGCGGATCCTACGAGCAGTACTTC
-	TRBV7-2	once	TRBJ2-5	CARSLGPHFQETPSF	TGTGCCCGCAGCTTAGGTCCCCATTTCCAAGAGACCCCGTCCTTC
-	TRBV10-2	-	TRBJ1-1	CATGGGGPLWTEAFF	TGCGCCACTGGGGGGGGGGGGCCCCTGTGGACTGAAGCTTTCTTT